This TCR beta chain was recorded in a study of blood T cell repertoires in COVID-19. On the study more broadly: COVID-19 samples, acute and convalescent, were from the United States, Italy and Spain.

Looked up from germline, CDR1 is SGHTA and CDR2 is FQGNSA. V was shortened by 7 bases and J by 2 bases, with 14 bases between the two germline ends. The CDR3 is made up of 14 amino acids. The table came from immunoSEQ multiplex PCR; TCRdb's copy has only in-frame clones and leaves some out. The profile shows under 200,000 clones, about four fifths of them singletons. Specimen: peripheral blood. The TCR was taken from a man in his sixties or seventies with active or convalescent COVID-19. The gene calls are TRBV7-2 and TRBJ2-5; no clear D gene. In DNA form, the CDR3 reads TGTGCCAGCAACACAAGGTCCGGGCAAGAGACCCAGTACTTC. Its translation: CASNTRSGQETQYF.